What follows are 28 T cell receptor beta chains derived from one specimen sequenced in a study of T cells in Graves' hyperthyroidism and ophthalmopathy. Amplification of TCR beta CDR3 regions used RNA as the template. With the HTBI primer set, the TCR CDR3 went through a first round of RT-PCR. Via MiXCR, TCRdb re-called the multiplex PCR reads, giving one row per CDR3 protein. Of approximately 360,000 distinct CDR3 sequences in the sample, roughly 25% were seen once. The material sequenced was blood. The receptors shown here come from a man in his fifties or sixties with Graves' hyperthyroidism.

The J gene is TRBJ2-2, the V gene TRBV2, with D unresolved. Germline lookup yields CDR1 SNHLY and CDR2 FYNNEI. V lost 3 bases, J lost 8 bases, and 4 bases lay in between. The CDR3 runs to 11 residues. The CDR3 protein is CASSDFGELFF. DNA of the CDR3: TGTGCCAGCAGTGACTTTGGGGAGCTGTTTTTT.

The chain has TRBV7-9 and TRBJ2-1; TRBD1 or TRBD2 may be the D gene (5 bases each). V was trimmed by 7 bases and J by 2 bases, leaving 12 bases between them. The CDR3 length is 14 residues. Per germline, CDR1 SEHNR and CDR2 FQNEAQ (reference sequence). CDR3 loop: CASTSWGPYNEQFF. The CDR3 DNA is TGTGCCAGCACCTCCTGGGGACCCTACAATGAGCAGTTCTTC.

This clonotype was found many times. The rearrangement links TRBV28 to TRBJ1-2; TRBD1 matches 7 bases. The germline gives CDR1 MDHEN, CDR2 SYDVKM. The CDR3 has 12 residues. Trimming cost V 2 bases and J 8 bases; bases outside gene matches: 2. The chain's CDR3 is CASSLPTGGYTF. The CDR3 coding sequence is TGTGCCAGCAGTTTACCGACAGGGGGCTACACCTTC.

The V call is TRBV18, the J call TRBJ2-5, with D unclear. Trimming stripped 5 bases from V and 1 base from J, with 11 bases between. Looked up from germline, CDR1 is KGHSH and CDR2 is LQKENI. The CDR3 is 14 amino acids. Here the CDR3 reads CASSEVASQETQYF. The CDR3 region has the DNA TGTGCCAGCTCAGAAGTGGCTAGCCAAGAGACCCAGTACTTC.

The chain's CDR3 is CAISGQHNEQFF. DNA for the CDR3: TGTGCCATCAGTGGTCAGCACAATGAGCAGTTCTTC. This sequence joins TRBV10-3 and TRBJ2-1; D call uncertain. CDR1 is ENHRY, CDR2 SYGVKD, per germline. There are 12 residues in the CDR3. The V and J ends lost 4 bases and 5 bases respectively, with 6 bases between them.

The sample holds a few counts of this clonotype. The chain has TRBV5-1 and TRBJ2-2, with TRBD2 identical over 10 bases. Germline loops: CDR1 SGHRS, CDR2 YFSETQ. This CDR3 region has 16 residues. V dropped 1 base and J dropped 4; count of bases not matched to a gene: 4. This CDR3 reads CASSLLAGAGTGELFF. CDR3 in DNA: TGCGCCAGCAGCTTGCTAGCGGGAGCGGGCACCGGGGAGCTGTTTTTT.

V and J are TRBV10-3 and TRBJ2-1; D might be TRBD1 (5 bases). CDR1 is ENHRY and CDR2 is SYGVKD in the germline V gene. The ends were cut back, 6 bases at V and 7 bases at J, with 16 bases in the middle. The length of the CDR3 is 14 residues. CDR3 protein: CAISLQPGQNEQFF. The CDR3 DNA sequence: TGTGCCATCAGCCTGCAGCCAGGGCAGAATGAGCAGTTCTTC.

V usage is TRBV9 and J usage is TRBJ1-1; no definite D call. This CDR3 comprises 13 residues. The germline CDR1 and CDR2 sequences are SGDLS and YYNGEE. Trimming cost V 4 bases and J 5 bases, with 12 bases left between them. CDR3 bases: TGTGCCAGCAGCTTACGGCAGTGGACTGAAGCTTTCTTT. The encoded protein is CASSLRQWTEAFF.

The J gene is TRBJ2-1, the V gene TRBV4-1; no clear D gene. The V end was cut by 6 bases, the J end by 3 bases, with 9 bases between. Germline loops: CDR1 MGHRA, CDR2 YSYEKL. CDR3 length: 13 amino acids. CDR3 sequence (DNA): TGCGCCAGCAGAGGACGAAACTACAATGAGCAGTTCTTC. Translating it yields CASRGRNYNEQFF.

This clonotype was seen only a few times. The gene calls are TRBV7-9 and TRBJ2-5; 7 positions agree with TRBD1. The length of the CDR3 is 15 residues. Germline loops: CDR1 SEHNR, CDR2 FQNEAQ (reference sequence). With V trimmed by 5 bases and J by 1 base, 7 bases remained unmatched. The CDR3 sequence: CASSLGAGGQETQYF. The CDR3, as DNA: TGTGCCAGCAGCCTAGGGGCAGGGGGCCAAGAGACCCAGTACTTC.

This clonotype was counted at least ten times. The chain uses TRBV29-1 and TRBJ1-1, with D unresolved. CDR3 length equals 13 residues. Germline lookup yields CDR1 SQVTM and CDR2 ANQGSEA. V was clipped by 8 bases and J by 1 base, with 14 bases between them. This CDR3 reads CSTQDIKNTEAFF. Here the CDR3 DNA reads TGCAGCACACAAGACATCAAGAACACTGAAGCTTTCTTT.

The chain joins TRBV7-6 to TRBJ1-3; D call uncertain. V shed 11 bases and J shed 0 bases, with 8 bases lying between them. Germline CDR1 SGHVS, CDR2 FNYEAQ. CDR3 length equals 12 residues. This CDR3 reads CAVLDSGNTIYF. CDR3 DNA: TGTGCCGTCCTGGACTCTGGAAACACCATATATTTT.

Ten or more counts support this clonotype. The rearrangement joins TRBV3-1 to TRBJ2-1; TRBD2 agrees at 10 bases. CDR1 LGHDT and CDR2 YNNKEL come from the germline V gene (reference sequence). CDR3 length: 16 residues. The junction had 8 bases not matched to a gene; V was cut back by 4 bases and J by 5 bases. The CDR3 region has the DNA TGTGCCAGCAGCCCATCCGGGACTAGCGCGGACAATGAGCAGTTCTTC. Its translation is CASSPSGTSADNEQFF.

This chain joins TRBV27 and TRBJ1-2, with 10 positions matching TRBD1. Germline CDR1 MNHEY, CDR2 SMNVEV (reference sequence). The CDR3 contains 16 residues. The J segment lost 4 bases and the V segment lost 2 bases, leaving 7 bases of the junction unmatched. The CDR3: CASSLEGTGVLYGYTF. In DNA, the CDR3 is TGTGCCAGCAGTTTAGAAGGGACAGGGGTTCTCTATGGCTACACCTTC.

The V call is TRBV5-6, the J call TRBJ2-6; D ambiguous. CDR1 SGHDT and CDR2 YYEEEE come from the germline V gene. This CDR3 comprises 15 residues. Trimming left V 4 bases short and J 4 bases short, with 12 bases between. CDR3: CASSLGVAGANVLTF. CDR3 sequence (DNA): TGTGCCAGCAGCCTCGGAGTCGCGGGGGCCAACGTCCTGACTTTC.

This clonotype was seen more than once but under ten times. This rearrangement joins TRBV12-3 or TRBV12-4 to TRBJ1-6; tentative D call: TRBD1 (5 bases). This CDR3 spans 14 amino acids. V lost 5 bases and J 10 bases, leaving 15 bases between the germline ends. For the CDR3, the DNA is TGTGCCAGCAGTCGGGACCTTAATCGGTCACCCCTCCACTTT. Translation: CASSRDLNRSPLHF.

This clonotype was seen a few times. This chain links TRBV27 with TRBJ1-2, with a weak D call TRBD1 (6 bases). The CDR3 consists of 15 residues. V was trimmed by 4 bases and J by 7 bases, leaving 19 bases between them. Germline CDR1 is MNHEY and CDR2 is SMNVEV (reference sequence). This CDR3 is CASSSRAIQGSGYTF. DNA of the CDR3: TGTGCCAGCAGTTCCCGAGCAATCCAGGGGAGTGGCTACACCTTC.

This clonotype was recorded a few times. The J gene is TRBJ2-5, the V gene TRBV19; the D gene could be TRBD1 or TRBD2 (5 bases each). Germline V gene data show CDR1 as LNHDA and CDR2 as SQIVND (reference sequence). The CDR3 runs to 15 residues. The V gene lost 0 bases and the J gene lost 5 bases, with 13 bases spanning the gap. The CDR3 sequence: CASSIDSGNRETQYF. CDR3 DNA: TGTGCCAGTAGTATAGATTCCGGGAACAGGGAGACCCAGTACTTC.

This clonotype appeared a few times. This chain connects TRBV14 to TRBJ1-6; TRBD1 is a possible D gene (5 bases). The germline CDR1 and CDR2 sequences are SGHDN and FVKESK. Trimming cost V 4 bases and J 8 bases, with 9 bases left between them. This CDR3 comprises 13 residues. CDR3 in DNA: TGTGCCAGCAGCCTCGGGGCGGATTCACCCCTCCACTTT. This encodes CASSLGADSPLHF. The full variable domain, in which reference TRBV14 and TRBJ1-6 provide the parts outside the CDR3, is EAGVTQFPSHSVIEKGQTVTLRCDPISGHDNLYWYRRVMGKEIKFLLHFVKESKQDESGMPNNRFLAERTGGTYSTLKVQPAELEDSGVYFCASSLGADSPLHFGNGTRLTVT.

The sample holds many counts of this clonotype. This chain uses TRBV2 with TRBJ1-1, with 10 bases aligning to TRBD1. The germline V gene has CDR1 SNHLY and CDR2 FYNNEI. The CDR3 sequence is 14 residues long. V lost 9 bases to trimming and J lost 6 bases; unmatched junction nucleotides: 10. The CDR3 sequence is CARAGQGKFPEAFF. In DNA, the CDR3 is TGTGCCAGGGCGGGACAGGGGAAGTTTCCTGAAGCTTTCTTT. Full variable domain (remainder filled in from reference TRBV2 and TRBJ1-1): EPEVTQTPSHQVTQMGQEVILRCVPISNHLYFYWYRQILGQKVEFLVSFYNNEISEKSEIFDDQFSVERPDGSNFTLKIRSTKLEDSAMYFCARAGQGKFPEAFFGQGTRLTVV.

Ten or more counts support this clonotype. The chain is built from TRBV15 and TRBJ1-1; TRBD1 aligns across 9 bases. Trimming cost V 0 bases and J 1 base; bases outside gene matches: 6. CDR1 and CDR2 (germline): LNHNV, YYDKDF (reference sequence). The CDR3 extends over 17 amino acids. The CDR3 DNA sequence: TGTGCCACCAGCAGAGATTTGGACAGGGGCTGGAACACTGAAGCTTTCTTT. Its protein product is CATSRDLDRGWNTEAFF.

V is TRBV19 and J is TRBJ2-2; 10 bases align to TRBD1. The length of the CDR3 is 15 residues. Per the germline V gene, CDR1 is LNHDA and CDR2 is SQIVND (reference sequence). J was trimmed by 6 bases and V by 7 bases; bases with no gene match: 8. The CDR3, as DNA: TGTGCCAGTACGGGGTGGGACAGGGGATCCGGGGAGCTGTTTTTT. Its protein product is CASTGWDRGSGELFF.

A few counts support this clonotype. The CDR3 region has the DNA TGTGCCAGCAACGACAAGGCCCCCTATGGCTACACCTTC. Its protein is CASNDKAPYGYTF. The chain combines TRBV28 with TRBJ1-2; D gene uncertain. In germline, CDR1 is MDHEN, CDR2 SYDVKM. This CDR3 spans 13 amino acids. Trimming cost V 7 bases and J 4 bases, with 13 bases left between them.

The V call is TRBV24-1, the J call TRBJ2-2; a possible D gene is TRBD1 (5 bases). Germline CDR1 KGHDR, CDR2 SFDVKD. V was clipped by 12 bases and J by 0 bases, with 10 bases between them. This CDR3 has 13 amino acids. CDR3 bases: TGTGCCGCACAGGTCCCGAACACCGGGGAGCTGTTTTTT. Its protein product is CAAQVPNTGELFF.

This chain connects TRBV30 to TRBJ1-6; D unclear. This CDR3 has 13 amino acids. V was clipped by 3 bases and J by 10 bases, with 13 bases between them. Germline CDR1 reads GTSNPN; CDR2 reads SVGIG (reference sequence). The CDR3 reads CAWRQTRESPLHF. As DNA, the CDR3 is TGTGCCTGGAGACAGACTAGAGAATCACCCCTCCACTTT.

This clonotype was counted at least ten times. The V gene is TRBV5-1, the J gene TRBJ2-3, with TRBD1 as a possible D gene (6 bases). V lost 2 bases and J lost 0, with 13 bases in between. The CDR3 has 16 amino acids. Germline V gene data show CDR1 as SGHRS and CDR2 as YFSETQ. In DNA form, the CDR3 reads TGCGCCAGCAGCTTCGGACAGAGTTCTAGCACAGATACGCAGTATTTT. Amino acids: CASSFGQSSSTDTQYF.

About this clonotype itself: Without the conserved terminal phenylalanine or tryptophan, this CDR3 likely stems from a read error. The rearrangement joins TRBV20-1 to TRBJ1-1, with a weak D call TRBD1 (5 bases). CDR3 length equals 12 residues. Deletions cut 4 bases from V and 4 bases from J, with 10 bases between. Germline CDR1 DFQATT, CDR2 SNEGSKA (reference sequence). This CDR3 reads CSATRVATEAFL. CDR3 sequence (DNA): TGCAGTGCTACCAGGGTGGCCACTGAAGCTTTCCTT.

This chain joins TRBV9 and TRBJ2-7, with 13 nucleotides matching TRBD2. The CDR3 is made up of 19 amino acids. The germline V gene encodes CDR1 SGDLS and CDR2 YYNGEE. With 4 bases clipped from V and 7 bases from J, the junction kept 20 bases outside the gene matches. CDR3 nucleotide sequence: TGTGCCAGCAGCATGAGCCCCACTACTAGCGGGAGGGCCCGGGGGGAGCAGTACTTC. This gives the protein CASSMSPTTSGRARGEQYF.